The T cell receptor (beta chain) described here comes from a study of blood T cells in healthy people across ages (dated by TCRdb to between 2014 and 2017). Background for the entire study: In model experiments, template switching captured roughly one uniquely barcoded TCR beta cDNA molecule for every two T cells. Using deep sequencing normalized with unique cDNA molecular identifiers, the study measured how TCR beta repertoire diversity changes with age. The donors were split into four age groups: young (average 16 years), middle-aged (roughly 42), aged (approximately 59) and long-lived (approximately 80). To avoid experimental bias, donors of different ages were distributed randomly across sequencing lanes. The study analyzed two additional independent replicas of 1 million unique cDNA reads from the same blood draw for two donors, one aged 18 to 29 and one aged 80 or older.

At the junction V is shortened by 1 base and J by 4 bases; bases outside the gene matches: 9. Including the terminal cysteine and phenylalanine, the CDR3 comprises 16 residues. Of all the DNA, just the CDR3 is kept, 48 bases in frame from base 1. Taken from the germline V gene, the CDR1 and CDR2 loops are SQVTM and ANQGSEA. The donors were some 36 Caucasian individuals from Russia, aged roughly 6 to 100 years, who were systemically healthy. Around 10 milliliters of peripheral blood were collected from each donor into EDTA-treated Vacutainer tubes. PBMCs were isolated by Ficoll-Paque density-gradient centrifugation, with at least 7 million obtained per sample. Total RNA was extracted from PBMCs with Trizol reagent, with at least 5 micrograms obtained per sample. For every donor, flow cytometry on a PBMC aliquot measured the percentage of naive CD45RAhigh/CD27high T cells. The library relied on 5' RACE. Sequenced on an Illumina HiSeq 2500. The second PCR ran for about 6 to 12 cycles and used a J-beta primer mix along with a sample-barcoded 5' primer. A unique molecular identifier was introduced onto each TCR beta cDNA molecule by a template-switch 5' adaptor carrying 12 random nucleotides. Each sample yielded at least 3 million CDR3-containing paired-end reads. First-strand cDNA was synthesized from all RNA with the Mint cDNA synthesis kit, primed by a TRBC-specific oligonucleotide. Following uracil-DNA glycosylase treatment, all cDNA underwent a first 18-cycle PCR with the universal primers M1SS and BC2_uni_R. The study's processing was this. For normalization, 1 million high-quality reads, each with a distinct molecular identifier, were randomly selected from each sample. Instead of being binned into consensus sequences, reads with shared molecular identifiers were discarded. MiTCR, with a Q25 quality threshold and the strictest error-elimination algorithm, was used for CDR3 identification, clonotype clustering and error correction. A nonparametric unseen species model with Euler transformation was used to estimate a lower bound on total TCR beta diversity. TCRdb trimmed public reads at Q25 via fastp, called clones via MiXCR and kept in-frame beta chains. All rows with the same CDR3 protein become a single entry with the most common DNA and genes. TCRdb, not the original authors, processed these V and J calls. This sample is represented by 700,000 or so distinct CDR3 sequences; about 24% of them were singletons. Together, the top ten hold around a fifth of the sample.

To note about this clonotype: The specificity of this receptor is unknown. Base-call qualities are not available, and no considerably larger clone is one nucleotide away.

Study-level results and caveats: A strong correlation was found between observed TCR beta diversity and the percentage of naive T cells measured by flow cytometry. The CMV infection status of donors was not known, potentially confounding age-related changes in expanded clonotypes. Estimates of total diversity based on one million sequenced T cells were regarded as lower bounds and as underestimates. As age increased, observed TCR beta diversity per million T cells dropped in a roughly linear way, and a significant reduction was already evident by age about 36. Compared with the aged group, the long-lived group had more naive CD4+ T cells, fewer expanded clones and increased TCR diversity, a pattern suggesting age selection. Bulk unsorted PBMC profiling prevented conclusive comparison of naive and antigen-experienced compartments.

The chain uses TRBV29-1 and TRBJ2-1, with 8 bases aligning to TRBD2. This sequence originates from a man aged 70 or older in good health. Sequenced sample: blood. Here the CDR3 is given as CSVEGQAGGGYNEQFF. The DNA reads TGCAGCGTTGAAGGTCAGGCGGGAGGCGGATACAATGAGCAGTTCTTC.